Each of the 26 T cell receptor beta chains below was sequenced from the same sample in a study of PD-1 blockade in classical Hodgkin lymphoma. Time point specified: cycle 4 day 1 (C4D1), after less than seven weeks of nivolumab. Exposure to brentuximab vedotin varied, and each patient had relapsed following autologous stem cell transplantation. By magnetic negative selection, CD8+ T cells were isolated from the thawed PBMCs. Profiling relied on immunoSEQ multiplex PCR, and the TCRdb table lists in-frame clones only, not all of them. In the table there are about 20,000 clones, approximately 80% of which are singletons. This specimen was CD8+ T cells from blood, taken before the fourth cycle of nivolumab. The receptors here all came from a human donor with classical Hodgkin lymphoma.

The rearrangement links TRBV7-2 to TRBJ2-7; tentative D call: TRBD2 (5 bases). The V end was cut by 4 bases, the J end by 9 bases, with 13 bases between. Germline V CDR1 and CDR2: SGHTA, FQGNSA. This CDR3 comprises 12 residues. The CDR3 is CASSSFRDSQYF. DNA of the CDR3: TGTGCCAGCAGCTCATTCCGGGATTCGCAGTACTTC.

The chain joins TRBV6-5 to TRBJ1-1, with D maybe TRBD1 (6 bases). Germline V lookup: CDR1 MNHEY, CDR2 SVGAGI. Between the trimmed V and J ends, which lost 5 bases and 1 base, there was a span of 8 bases. CDR3 length: 13 amino acids. The CDR3, as DNA: TGTGCCAGCAGTGTGACAGGGAACACTGAAGCTTTCTTT. Translation: CASSVTGNTEAFF.

This clone has only one observation. The chain combines TRBV7-3 with TRBJ2-2; D gene uncertain. Germline assignment: CDR1 SGHTA and CDR2 FQGTGA. V lost 1 base to trimming and J lost 8 bases, with 8 bases between them. CDR3 length: 13 residues. The CDR3 DNA follows: TGTGCCAGCAGCTTAAGTGGGTCGGGGGAGCTGTTTTTT. Protein product: CASSLSGSGELFF.

The chain combines TRBV27 with TRBJ1-1, with D tentatively TRBD1 (5 bases). With 2 bases removed from V and 11 bases from J, the gap between germline ends came to 21 bases. The germline V gene has CDR1 MNHEY and CDR2 SMNVEV (reference sequence). This CDR3 contains 15 residues. CDR3 DNA sequence: TGTGCCAGCAGTTTAATGGGACCGGAGAATAACGGGGCTTTCTTT. It codes for CASSLMGPENNGAFF.

This chain links TRBV7-6 with TRBJ2-7; the D gene is possibly TRBD1 (6 bases). V gave up 5 bases and J gave up 4 bases, with 18 bases separating them. The germline V gene encodes CDR1 SGHVS and CDR2 FNYEAQ. The CDR3 loop spans 15 amino acids. CDR3: CASSTPRGSGYEQYF. The CDR3 DNA sequence: TGTGCCAGCAGCACCCCGAGGGGGTCGGGGTACGAGCAGTACTTC.

Comment on this clone: At one end, the junction sequence differs from germline, possibly due to a read error. The chain links TRBV28 to TRBJ1-5; the D gene is possibly TRBD1 (5 bases). The CDR3 totals 16 residues. CDR1 and CDR2 (germline): MDHEN, SYDVKM. CDR3 DNA: TGTGTCAGCAGTTTATTGTTGGGTCGGGGGGATCAGCCCCAGCATTTT. Translating gives CVSSLLLGRGDQPQHF.

V is TRBV28 and J is TRBJ1-5, with a possible D match to TRBD1 (5 bases). The V gene lost 5 bases and the J gene lost 0 bases, with 11 bases spanning the gap. Looked up from germline, CDR1 is MDHEN and CDR2 is SYDVKM. CDR3 length: 15 amino acids. CDR3 protein: CASSVGTLSNQPQHF. The CDR3 region has the DNA TGTGCCAGCAGTGTCGGGACGCTTAGCAATCAGCCCCAGCATTTT.

This clone was detected a few times. This chain uses TRBV19 with TRBJ1-5; D might be TRBD1 (5 bases). From germline, CDR1 is LNHDA and CDR2 SQIVND (reference sequence). The V end was cut by 5 bases, the J end by 7 bases, with 15 bases between. The CDR3 spans 14 residues. The CDR3 DNA is TGTGCCAGTAGTCTTGGGCTCGGGGGGCAGCCCCAGCATTTT. Protein sequence: CASSLGLGGQPQHF.

The rearrangement links TRBV2 to TRBJ1-1; D is unresolved. Germline assignment: CDR1 SNHLY and CDR2 FYNNEI. The CDR3 length is 10 residues. Trimming cost V 6 bases and J 7 bases, with 6 bases left between them. CDR3 DNA: TGTGCCAGCAGAGGACTTGAAGCTTTCTTT. Its protein is CASRGLEAFF.

This chain joins TRBV6-6 and TRBJ1-6; unclear D gene. Trimming shortened V by 1 base and J by 0 bases, and 4 bases separated the two germline ends. Germline V gene data show CDR1 as MNHNY and CDR2 as SVGAGI (reference sequence). The CDR3 runs to 15 residues. The CDR3 loop is CASSYLSSYNSPLHF. In nucleotides, the CDR3 is TGTGCCAGCAGTTACTTGAGCTCCTATAATTCACCCCTCCACTTT.

This clone was detected once. The chain carries TRBV29-1 and TRBJ1-2; D not certain. The CDR3 length is 16 residues. Germline lookup yields CDR1 SQVTM and CDR2 ANQGSEA. The V gene lost 4 bases and the J gene lost 4 bases, with 22 bases spanning the gap. The CDR3 DNA reads TGCAGCGTTGTCGGGTCAGACAACTCCAACTCCTATGGCTACACCTTC. Protein sequence: CSVVGSDNSNSYGYTF.

The chain has TRBV9 and TRBJ1-3; D is ambiguous. V was pared by 4 bases and J by 7 bases, with 18 bases between. The CDR3 has 15 amino acids. The germline CDR1 and CDR2 sequences are SGDLS and YYNGEE. The CDR3 nucleotides are TGTGCCAGCAGCCCTCCGGGTAAGGGTGGTAACACCATATATTTT. Amino acid sequence: CASSPPGKGGNTIYF.

The gene calls are TRBV28 and TRBJ2-7, with D perhaps TRBD2 (6 bases). Trimming removed 4 bases from V and 3 bases from J, with 16 bases in between. The CDR3 consists of 15 residues. The germline V gene has CDR1 MDHEN and CDR2 SYDVKM. For the CDR3, the DNA is TGTGCCAGCAGTTGGCGGGGACCGGTCCACTACGAGCAGTACTTC. Protein: CASSWRGPVHYEQYF.

This clone occurred once. The chain joins TRBV5-6 to TRBJ2-5; 11 nucleotides match TRBD2. The J call is uncertain, as TRBJ2-7 better fits the DNA end. The CDR3 runs 17 residues. The germline CDR1 and CDR2 sequences are SGHDT and YYEEEE. The CDR3 DNA sequence: TGTGCCAGCCTACCGGGACTAGCGGCCGACGGGCCCCACGAGCAGTACTTC. Translation gives CASLPGLAADGPHEQYF.

This chain connects TRBV7-9 to TRBJ2-7, with 10 bases identical to TRBD2. V trimming: 5 bases; J trimming: 4 bases; junction bases outside the gene matches: 8. This CDR3 spans 15 amino acids. The germline gives CDR1 SEHNR, CDR2 FQNEAQ (reference sequence). The CDR3 sequence: CASSESGGAGYEQYF. CDR3 nucleotides: TGTGCCAGCAGCGAGAGCGGGGGGGCCGGGTACGAGCAGTACTTC.

The chain joins TRBV21-1 to TRBJ2-2; the D call in the table, TRBD1, was not verified against the DNA. TRBV21-1 is an annotated pseudogene. The CDR3 spans 16 residues. CDR3 bases: TGTGCCAGCAGCAAAGATCCAGGGGAAAACACCGGGGAGCTGTTTTTT. It specifies CASSKDPGENTGELFF.

The rearrangement uses TRBV27 and TRBJ2-1, with no clear D. CDR1 is MNHEY and CDR2 is SMNVEV in the germline V gene (reference sequence). The CDR3 is 15 residues long. V lost 5 bases, J lost 1 base, and 12 bases lay in between. CDR3 in amino acids: CASSPGLHSYNEQFF. In nucleotides, the CDR3 is TGTGCCAGCAGTCCCGGATTACATTCCTACAATGAGCAGTTCTTC.

The chain employs TRBV9 and TRBJ2-7, with D unresolved. V lost 0 bases, J lost 1 base, and 8 bases lay in between. The CDR3 runs to 14 residues. Germline loops: CDR1 SGDLS, CDR2 YYNGEE. CDR3 coding DNA: TGTGCCAGCAGCGTAGACCAGGCATCCTACGAGCAGTACTTC. It yields the protein CASSVDQASYEQYF.

V is TRBV6-5 and J is TRBJ2-7, with 8 bases lining up with TRBD2. With 6 bases clipped from V and 5 bases from J, the junction kept 12 bases outside the gene matches. CDR3 length: 15 residues. Germline V lookup: CDR1 MNHEY, CDR2 SVGAGI. The CDR3 DNA reads TGTGCCAGCAGCCCCCTCCTAGCGGGTGACGACGAGCAGTACTTC. Its protein product is CASSPLLAGDDEQYF.

The chain recombines TRBV19 with TRBJ2-7, with TRBD2 identical over 12 bases. The CDR3 covers 14 residues. Trimming removed 8 bases from V and 1 base from J; junction bases left unmatched: 3. CDR1 is LNHDA, CDR2 SQIVND, per germline (reference sequence). CDR3 sequence reads: CASLAGGRSYEQYF. The CDR3 bases are TGTGCCAGTCTAGCGGGGGGGAGATCCTACGAGCAGTACTTC.

V usage is TRBV18 and J usage is TRBJ2-7, with no clear D. Per the germline V gene, CDR1 is KGHSH and CDR2 is LQKENI. The V and J ends lost 4 bases and 6 bases respectively, with 13 bases between them. This CDR3 is 13 amino acids long. CDR3 sequence reads: CASSRAPLPEQYF. The CDR3 DNA reads as TGTGCCAGCTCACGCGCTCCTCTTCCCGAGCAGTACTTC.

This rearrangement joins TRBV9 to TRBJ1-1, with a weak D call TRBD1 (5 bases). Germline assignment: CDR1 SGDLS and CDR2 YYNGEE. The CDR3 is 17 residues long. Trimming left V 4 bases short and J 0 bases short, with 19 bases between. The CDR3 nucleotides read TGTGCCAGCAGCCAGGTGGGGGGACCTAGCATGAACACTGAAGCTTTCTTT. Its protein product is CASSQVGGPSMNTEAFF.

This clone has a handful of counts. This chain joins TRBV5-4 and TRBJ2-7, with a possible D match to TRBD1 (7 bases). The length of the CDR3 is 12 residues. Germline V CDR1 and CDR2: SGHNT, YYREEE (reference sequence). V lost 3 bases, J lost 6 bases, and 10 bases lay in between. The CDR3 here is CASSWRGLEQYF. The CDR3 DNA reads as TGTGCCAGCAGCTGGAGGGGGCTCGAGCAGTACTTC.

The rearrangement uses TRBV7-6 and TRBJ2-3, with D possibly matching TRBD2 (7 bases). Per germline, CDR1 SGHVS and CDR2 FNYEAQ. CDR3 length: 16 residues. The V gene lost 1 base and the J gene lost 2 bases, with 13 bases spanning the gap. In DNA, the CDR3 is TGTGCCAGCAGCTTAGGAGGCGGGGGCCACACAGATACGCAGTATTTT. Residues: CASSLGGGGHTDTQYF.

This clone has a single count. The chain carries TRBV14 and TRBJ2-7, with TRBD1 as a possible D gene (6 bases). Trimming left V 4 bases short and J 0 bases short, with 13 bases between. This CDR3 has 15 residues. The germline CDR1 and CDR2 sequences are SGHDN and FVKESK. The CDR3 spells CASSRRGQSSYEQYF. The CDR3 DNA sequence: TGTGCCAGCAGCCGCCGTGGACAGAGCTCCTACGAGCAGTACTTC. Filled out from reference TRBV14 and TRBJ2-7, the complete variable domain reads EAGVTQFPSHSVIEKGQTVTLRCDPISGHDNLYWYRRVMGKEIKFLLHFVKESKQDESGMPNNRFLAERTGGTYSTLKVQPAELEDSGVYFCASSRRGQSSYEQYFGPGTRLTVT.

The rearrangement uses TRBV4-3 and TRBJ1-1; a possible D gene is TRBD1 (5 bases). V was cut by 3 bases and J by 4 bases, with 12 bases left in between. There are 14 residues in the CDR3. Germline lookup yields CDR1 LGHNA and CDR2 YSLEER. DNA for the CDR3: TGCGCCAGCAGCCACAGGCTCGGGGCCACTGAAGCTTTCTTT. It yields the protein CASSHRLGATEAFF.